This TCR beta chain emerged from a study of blood T cells in healthy people across ages. Findings and limits, study-wide: Per-million-T-cell TCR beta diversity fell roughly linearly with age.

Details on this clonotype: Its target is not known.

Primed by a sample-barcoded 5' primer and a J-beta primer mix, a second PCR proceeded for about 6 to 12 cycles. TCRdb itself ran the 5' RACE reads through MiXCR, one entry per CDR3 protein. Of about 1.8 million distinct CDR3 sequences listed, around 50% are singletons. The CDR3 length is 15 residues. After removal of 5 bases from V and 2 bases from J, the junction contained 5 bases not matched to a gene. Germline-derived CDR1 and CDR2 are SEHNR and FQNEAQ (reference sequence). Sequencing input: blood. This receptor was identified in a woman in her 40s in good health. The chain uses TRBV7-9 and TRBJ1-4, with 7 bases aligning to TRBD1. CDR3 sequence reads: CASSIPTGTNEKLFF. CDR3 sequence (DNA): TGTGCCAGCAGCATTCCGACAGGGACTAATGAAAAACTGTTTTTT.